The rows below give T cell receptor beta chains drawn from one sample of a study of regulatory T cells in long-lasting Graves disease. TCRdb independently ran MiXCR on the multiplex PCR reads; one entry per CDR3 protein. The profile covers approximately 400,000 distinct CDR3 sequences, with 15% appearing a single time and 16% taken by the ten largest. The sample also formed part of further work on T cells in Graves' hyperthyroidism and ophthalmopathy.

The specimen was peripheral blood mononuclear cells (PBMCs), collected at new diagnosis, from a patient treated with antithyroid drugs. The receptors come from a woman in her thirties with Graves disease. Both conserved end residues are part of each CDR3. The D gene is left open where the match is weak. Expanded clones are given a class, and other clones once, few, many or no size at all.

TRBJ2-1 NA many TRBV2 CASSASAYNEQFF TGTGCCAGCTCGGCATCTGCCTACAATGAGCAGTTCTTC
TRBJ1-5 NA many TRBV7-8 CASSTRRNSNQPQHF TGTGCCAGCAGCACACGACGTAATAGCAATCAGCCCCAGCATTTT
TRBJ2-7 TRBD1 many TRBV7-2 CASSRGQVVGEQYF TGTGCCAGCAGCCGTGGACAGGTGGTGGGCGAGCAGTACTTC
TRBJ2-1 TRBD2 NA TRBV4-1 CASSQVYVWASGSSHNEQFF TGCGCCAGCAGCCAAGTTTATGTCTGGGCTAGCGGGAGTTCCCACAATGAGCAGTTCTTC
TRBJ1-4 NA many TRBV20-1 CSAGGGNEKLFF TGCAGTGCCGGGGGAGGGAATGAAAAACTGTTTTTT
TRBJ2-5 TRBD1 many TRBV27 CASSYGTGSLSQYF TGTGCCAGCAGTTACGGGACAGGTTCCCTTTCCCAGTACTTC
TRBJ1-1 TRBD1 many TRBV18 CASSPLGQGAMNTEAFF TGTGCCAGCTCACCCTTGGGACAGGGGGCCATGAACACTGAAGCTTTCTTT
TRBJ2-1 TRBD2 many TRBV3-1 CASSQPGLAGPPEQFF TGTGCCAGCAGCCAGCCGGGACTAGCGGGACCCCCGGAGCAGTTCTTC
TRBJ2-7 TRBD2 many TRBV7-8 CASSLTSGSNEQYF TGTGCCAGCAGCTTAACTAGCGGGAGCAACGAGCAGTACTTC
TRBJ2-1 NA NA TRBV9 CASSAPLGQFF TGTGCCAGCAGCGCCCCTTTGGGGCAGTTCTTC
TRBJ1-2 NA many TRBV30 CAWSLGSSVDGYTF TGTGCCTGGAGTCTCGGGTCCTCTGTGGATGGCTACACCTTC
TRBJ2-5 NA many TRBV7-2 CASSHGRRETQYF TGTGCCAGCAGCCACGGTCGAAGAGAGACCCAGTACTTC
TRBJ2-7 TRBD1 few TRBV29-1 CSVEVRGRGLNEQYF TGCAGCGTTGAGGTCCGGGGCAGGGGGCTCAACGAGCAGTACTTC
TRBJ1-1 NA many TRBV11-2 CASSFGEDTEAFF TGTGCCAGCAGCTTCGGGGAGGACACTGAAGCTTTCTTT
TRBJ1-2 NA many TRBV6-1 CASSETGRNYGYTF TGTGCCAGCAGTGAGACGGGACGTAACTATGGCTACACCTTC
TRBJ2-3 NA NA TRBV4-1 CASTRDGGTDTQYF TGCGCCAGCACCAGGGACGGAGGCACAGATACGCAGTATTTT
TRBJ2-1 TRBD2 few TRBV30 CAAGLAGSNEQFF TGTGCCGCCGGACTAGCGGGAAGTAATGAGCAGTTCTTC
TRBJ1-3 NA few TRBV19 CASSVPRTYGNTIYF TGTGCCAGTAGTGTCCCCCGGACGTACGGAAACACCATATATTTT
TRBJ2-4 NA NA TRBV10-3 CAISDREAKNIQYF TGTGCCATCAGTGACAGGGAAGCCAAAAACATTCAGTACTTC
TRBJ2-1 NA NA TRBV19 CASISRYNEQFF TGTGCCAGTATTTCCCGCTACAATGAGCAGTTCTTC
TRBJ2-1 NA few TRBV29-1 CSVEDLDGWSSYNEQFF TGCAGCGTTGAAGATCTTGACGGGTGGAGCTCCTACAATGAGCAGTTCTTC
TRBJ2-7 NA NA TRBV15 CATSRERGLIRQQYF TGTGCCACCAGCAGAGAACGGGGGCTAATACGGCAGCAGTACTTC
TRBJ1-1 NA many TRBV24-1 CATRQGAEAFF TGTGCCACCAGACAGGGCGCTGAAGCTTTCTTT
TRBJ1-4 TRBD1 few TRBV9 CASSAGQVGDEKLFF TGTGCCAGCAGCGCCGGACAGGTGGGGGATGAAAAACTGTTTTTT
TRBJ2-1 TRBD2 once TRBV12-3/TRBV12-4 CASSYGGVKFF TGTGCCAGCAGTTACGGGGGGGTTAAGTTCTTC
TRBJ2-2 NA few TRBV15 CATSSWGAGELFF TGTGCCACCAGCAGCTGGGGAGCCGGGGAGCTGTTTTTT
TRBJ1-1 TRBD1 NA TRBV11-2 CASSMGGQGSTEAFF TGTGCCAGCAGCATGGGGGGACAGGGGAGCACTGAAGCTTTCTTT
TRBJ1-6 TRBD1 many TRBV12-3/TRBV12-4 CASSSSGTGNSPLHF TGTGCCAGCAGTTCCTCCGGGACAGGGAATTCACCCCTCCACTTT
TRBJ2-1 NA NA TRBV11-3 CASSLESGEWNEQFF TGTGCCAGCAGCTTAGAATCGGGGGAGTGGAATGAGCAGTTCTTC
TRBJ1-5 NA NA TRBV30 CAWTSSGNLGNQPQHF TGTGCCTGGACATCATCAGGGAATTTGGGCAATCAGCCCCAGCATTTT
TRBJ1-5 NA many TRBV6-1 CASSHTGSGNQPQHF TGTGCCAGCAGTCACACAGGGAGCGGTAATCAGCCCCAGCATTTT
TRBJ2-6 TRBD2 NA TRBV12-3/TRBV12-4 CASSWTSGRTTGANVLTF TGTGCCAGCAGTTGGACTAGCGGGAGGACGACTGGGGCCAACGTCCTGACTTTC
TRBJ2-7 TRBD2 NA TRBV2 CASRGETGGYEQYF TGTGCCAGCAGGGGGGAGACGGGGGGTTACGAGCAGTACTTC
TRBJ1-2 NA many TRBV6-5 CASSYSGHPGGYTF TGTGCCAGCAGTTACTCGGGCCATCCAGGGGGCTACACCTTC
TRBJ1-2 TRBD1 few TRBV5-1 CASSLDPGGASGYTF TGCGCCAGCAGCTTGGATCCAGGGGGCGCGTCCGGCTACACCTTC